The 22 T cell receptor beta chains below come from one sample, sequenced in a study of blood T cells in healthy people across ages. Then a second PCR, running about 7 to 11 cycles, was carried out with a sample-barcoded 5' primer and a J-beta primer mix. TCRdb processed the 5' RACE reads anew with MiXCR; each CDR3 protein has one entry. This sample yields approximately 810,000 distinct CDR3 sequences, of which around 26% are seen a single time; 17% belongs to the top ten. Input material: blood. The receptors stem from a woman older than 75 in good health.

A word on this clonotype: Since a much larger clone is just one base distant, this may be a read error. This chain uses TRBV2 with TRBJ2-7; maybe TRBD2 (6 bases). Germline CDR1 and CDR2: SNHLY and FYNNEI. V was trimmed by 5 bases and J by 7 bases, leaving 18 bases between them. The CDR3 runs 14 residues. The CDR3 protein is CASSKGLSSNEQYF. The CDR3 DNA reads as TGTGCCAGCAGTAAGGGACTGTCTAGTAATGAGCAGTACTTC. Drawing the rest from reference TRBV2 and TRBJ2-7, the complete variable domain is EPEVTQTPSHQVTQMGQEVILRCVPISNHLYFYWYRQILGQKVEFLVSFYNNEISEKSEIFDDQFSVERPDGSNFTLKIRSTKLEDSAMYFCASSKGLSSNEQYFGPGTRLTVT.

This clonotype came up a few times. The V gene is TRBV6-2 or TRBV6-3, the J gene TRBJ1-1; 9 bases map to TRBD1. Germline V gene lookup returns CDR1 MNHEY and CDR2 SVGEGT. CDR3 length equals 16 residues. V was clipped by 6 bases and J by 4 bases; unmatched bases: 12. The CDR3 loop is CASSSVPGQGTTEAFF. CDR3 sequence (DNA): TGTGCCAGCAGCTCGGTCCCGGGACAGGGAACCACTGAAGCTTTCTTT.

The chain employs TRBV7-6 and TRBJ2-4; 8 nucleotides line up with TRBD2. The better agreement between TRBJ2-7 and the DNA end casts doubt on the J call. CDR3 length: 15 residues. CDR1 SGHVS and CDR2 FNYEAQ come from the germline V gene. The CDR3 here is CASSPGQRGPYEQYF. The CDR3 nucleotides are TGTGCCAGCAGCCCCGGGCAGCGGGGGCCCTACGAGCAGTACTTC.

This chain connects TRBV27 to TRBJ2-2, with 10 bases fitting TRBD2. Germline V CDR1 and CDR2: MNHEY, SMNVEV (reference sequence). This CDR3 comprises 16 residues. With 1 base clipped from V and 2 bases from J, the junction kept 1 base outside the gene matches. The CDR3 coding sequence is TGTGCCAGCAGTTTATGGACTAGCGGAAACACCGGGGAGCTGTTTTTT. Translating it yields CASSLWTSGNTGELFF.

The chain recombines TRBV20-1 with TRBJ2-2, with D uncertain. The CDR3 runs to 15 residues. Germline V lookup: CDR1 DFQATT, CDR2 SNEGSKA (reference sequence). Between the trimmed V and J ends, which lost 6 bases and 0 bases, there was a span of 14 bases. CDR3 sequence reads: CSATLSSTNTGELFF. In DNA form, the CDR3 reads TGCAGTGCCACACTCTCGAGCACGAACACCGGGGAGCTGTTTTTT.

The rearrangement links TRBV7-9 to TRBJ2-1; D is perhaps TRBD2 (6 bases). The germline V and J ends were trimmed by 9 bases and 5 bases, with 20 bases remaining between them. The CDR3 spans 15 residues. CDR1 and CDR2 from the germline V gene are SEHNR and FQNEAQ (reference sequence). The CDR3 region has the DNA TGTGCCAGTCTAATGGCGGGGTTTAGCCACAATGAGCAGTTCTTC. It specifies CASLMAGFSHNEQFF.

This clonotype was seen ten or more times. The chain couples TRBV12-3 or TRBV12-4 to TRBJ2-7; 10 nucleotides line up with TRBD2. J lost 6 bases, V lost 11 bases, and 7 bases had no gene match. This CDR3 is 12 amino acids long. CDR3 loop: CAVSSGGFEQYF. The CDR3 DNA is TGTGCCGTCTCTAGCGGGGGTTTCGAGCAGTACTTC.

This clonotype was counted ten times or more. The V call is TRBV7-2, the J call TRBJ1-5; D unclear. Germline CDR1 reads SGHTA; CDR2 reads FQGNSA. CDR3 length: 14 residues. The V end was cut by 4 bases, the J end by 6 bases, with 13 bases between. The CDR3 loop is CASSSGPNRQPQHF. CDR3 nucleotides: TGTGCCAGCAGCTCCGGACCGAATCGTCAGCCCCAGCATTTT.

This clonotype was counted between two and nine times. The J gene is TRBJ2-3, the V gene TRBV3-1; a weak D match, TRBD1 (6 bases). CDR1 is LGHDT, CDR2 YNNKEL, per germline (reference sequence). The length of the CDR3 is 14 residues. Trimming stripped 5 bases from V and 5 bases from J, with 14 bases between. The chain's CDR3 is CASSAGQTRDTQYF. The CDR3 nucleotides read TGTGCCAGCAGCGCAGGACAGACCAGAGATACGCAGTATTTT.

This clonotype was picked up many times. The CDR3 nucleotides read TGTGCCACCTCGCTTTTGAACACCGGGGAGCTGTTTTTT. It specifies CATSLLNTGELFF. The chain is built from TRBV27 and TRBJ2-2; D gene uncertain. The CDR3 extends over 13 amino acids. V dropped 10 bases and J dropped 1 base, with 10 bases sitting between them. Germline lookup yields CDR1 MNHEY and CDR2 SMNVEV (reference sequence).

Many counts were recorded for this clonotype. The rearrangement links TRBV27 to TRBJ1-6; TRBD1 is a possible D gene (5 bases). V lost 3 bases and J 2 bases, leaving 8 bases between the germline ends. CDR1 is MNHEY, CDR2 SMNVEV, per germline (reference sequence). The CDR3 loop spans 15 amino acids. CDR3 region: CASSLGQTYNSPLHF. Written as DNA, the CDR3 is TGTGCCAGCAGTTTGGGGCAGACCTATAATTCACCCCTCCACTTT.

This clonotype was observed a handful of times. The J gene is TRBJ1-1, the V gene TRBV2, with D unresolved. CDR3 length equals 14 residues. CDR1 and CDR2 from the germline V gene are SNHLY and FYNNEI. Between the trimmed V and J ends, which lost 10 bases and 0 bases, there was a span of 15 bases. CDR3 sequence: CANLYRGMNTEAFF. The CDR3 DNA sequence: TGTGCCAACCTCTACCGTGGAATGAACACTGAAGCTTTCTTT. The full variable domain, its missing parts supplied by reference TRBV2 and TRBJ1-1, is EPEVTQTPSHQVTQMGQEVILRCVPISNHLYFYWYRQILGQKVEFLVSFYNNEISEKSEIFDDQFSVERPDGSNFTLKIRSTKLEDSAMYFCANLYRGMNTEAFFGQGTRLTVV.

This clonotype turned up a few times. The gene calls are TRBV6-2 or TRBV6-3 and TRBJ1-5; 11 positions agree with TRBD1. V shed 2 bases and J 3 bases; nucleotides not matched to a gene: 6. CDR1 MNHEY and CDR2 SVGEGT come from the germline V gene. CDR3 length: 17 amino acids. In nucleotides, the CDR3 is TGTGCCAGCAGTTACCCAACGGGACAGGGGGTCAATCAGCCCCAGCATTTT. It specifies CASSYPTGQGVNQPQHF.

This clonotype was seen repeatedly, ten times or more. CDR3 protein: CASSIRRGASNEQFF. The DNA of the CDR3 is TGTGCCAGCAGCATAAGGAGGGGGGCTTCCAATGAGCAGTTCTTC. The chain employs TRBV3-1 and TRBJ2-1; D is tentatively TRBD1 or TRBD2 (6 bases each). Per the germline V gene, CDR1 is LGHDT and CDR2 is YNNKEL (reference sequence). Trimming pared 5 bases from V and 6 bases from J, leaving 17 bases between. The length of the CDR3 is 15 residues.

This clonotype has at least ten counts. The gene calls are TRBV6-2 or TRBV6-3 and TRBJ2-3, with D tentatively TRBD2 (5 bases). V was cut by 4 bases and J by 8 bases, with 13 bases left in between. The CDR3 is 13 amino acids. CDR1 is MNHEY and CDR2 is SVGEGT in the germline V gene. CDR3 sequence reads: CASSSSDYTTQYF. CDR3 nucleotides: TGTGCCAGCAGTTCCTCAGACTACACTACGCAGTATTTT.

A word on this clonotype: A much larger clone differs by one base, so this may be a read error. The V and J genes are TRBV2 and TRBJ2-5, with D possibly called TRBD1 or TRBD2 (5 bases each). The end of the DNA is better explained by TRBJ2-7, so the J call may be wrong. CDR1 SNHLY and CDR2 FYNNEI come from the germline V gene. The CDR3 sequence is 16 residues long. The CDR3 DNA reads TGTGCCTGCAGTGAGGGACGGCAGCCTGTCTACTACGAGCAGTACTTC. It specifies CACSEGRQPVYYEQYF.

The chain joins TRBV7-2 to TRBJ1-2, with 7 bases aligning to TRBD1. The CDR3 is 14 amino acids. The trim removed 5 bases at V and 7 bases at J, leaving 10 bases unmatched. Germline loops: CDR1 SGHTA, CDR2 FQGNSA. CDR3 region: CASSERTGLGGYTF. The CDR3 DNA follows: TGTGCCAGCAGCGAAAGGACAGGCTTAGGTGGCTACACCTTC. Full variable domain (rest looked up from reference TRBV7-2 and TRBJ1-2): GAGVSQSPSNKVTEKGKDVELRCDPISGHTALYWYRQSLGQGLEFLIYFQGNSAPDKSGLPSDRFSAERTGGSVSTLTIQRTQQEDSAVYLCASSERTGLGGYTFGSGTRLTVV.

This clonotype showed up many times. Here the CDR3 DNA reads TGTGCCAGCAGCCAACGGGGCCTGCGGAGGTTCTTC. Translated: CASSQRGLRRFF. This chain connects TRBV7-9 to TRBJ2-1; D may match TRBD1 or TRBD2 (5 bases each). The CDR3 sequence is 12 residues long. V lost 5 bases, J lost 15 bases, and 17 bases lay in between. CDR1 SEHNR and CDR2 FQNEAQ come from the germline V gene (reference sequence).

This clonotype turned up a few times. The V call is TRBV9, the J call TRBJ1-1; D may be TRBD1 (6 bases). The CDR3 covers 14 residues. Germline V lookup: CDR1 SGDLS, CDR2 YYNGEE. V was shortened by 0 bases and J by 5 bases, with 11 bases between the two germline ends. The CDR3 region has the DNA TGTGCCAGCAGCGTAGCTAACCAGGGGACTGAAGCTTTCTTT. This codes for CASSVANQGTEAFF. Full variable domain (rest looked up from reference TRBV9 and TRBJ1-1): DSGVTQTPKHLITATGQRVTLRCSPRSGDLSVYWYQQSLDQGLQFLIQYYNGEERAKGNILERFSAQQFPDLHSELNLSSLELGDSALYFCASSVANQGTEAFFGQGTRLTVV.

The table lists this clonotype with many counts. The V and J genes are TRBV3-1 and TRBJ2-7; TRBD2 agrees at 9 bases. Germline trimming cut 4 bases from V and 3 bases from J; bases unmatched to any gene: 4. The germline V gene has CDR1 LGHDT and CDR2 YNNKEL (reference sequence). This CDR3 comprises 14 residues. CDR3 amino acids: CASSLLAGVYEQYF. The DNA of the CDR3 is TGTGCCAGCAGCCTTTTAGCGGGAGTCTACGAGCAGTACTTC.

V usage is TRBV23-1 and J usage is TRBJ2-4; TRBD2 matches at 8 bases. TRBV23-1 is an ORF, with its function uncertain. V lost 4 bases to trimming and J lost 13 bases; unmatched junction nucleotides: 18. The CDR3 length is 16 residues. The chain's CDR3 is CASSRIGGATYNEQYF. CDR3 DNA: TGCGCCAGCAGTCGGATCGGGGGGGCCACCTACAATGAGCAGTACTTC.

This clonotype appeared many times. The rearrangement uses TRBV7-2 and TRBJ2-5, with 10 bases identical to TRBD2. The CDR3 length is 17 residues. CDR1 is SGHTA and CDR2 is FQGNSA in the germline V gene. V was clipped by 0 bases and J by 1 base; unmatched bases: 5. CDR3 in DNA: TGTGCCAGCAGCTTAGCGCTACTAGCGGGAACCCAAGAGACCCAGTACTTC. Its translation: CASSLALLAGTQETQYF. Full variable domain (missing parts from reference TRBV7-2 and TRBJ2-5): GAGVSQSPSNKVTEKGKDVELRCDPISGHTALYWYRQSLGQGLEFLIYFQGNSAPDKSGLPSDRFSAERTGGSVSTLTIQRTQQEDSAVYLCASSLALLAGTQETQYFGPGTRLLVL.